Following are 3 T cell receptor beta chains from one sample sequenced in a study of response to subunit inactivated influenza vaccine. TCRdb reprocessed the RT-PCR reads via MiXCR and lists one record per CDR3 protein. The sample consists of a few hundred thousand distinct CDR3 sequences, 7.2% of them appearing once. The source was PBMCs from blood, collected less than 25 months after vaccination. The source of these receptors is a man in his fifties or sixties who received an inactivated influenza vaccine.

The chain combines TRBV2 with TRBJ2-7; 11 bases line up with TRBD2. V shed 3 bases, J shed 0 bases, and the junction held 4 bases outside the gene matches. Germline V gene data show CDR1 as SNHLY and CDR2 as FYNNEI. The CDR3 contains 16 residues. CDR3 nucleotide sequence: TGTGCCAGCAGTGATACTAGCGGGGGCAACTCCTACGAGCAGTACTTC. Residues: CASSDTSGGNSYEQYF. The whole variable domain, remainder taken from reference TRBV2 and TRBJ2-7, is EPEVTQTPSHQVTQMGQEVILRCVPISNHLYFYWYRQILGQKVEFLVSFYNNEISEKSEIFDDQFSVERPDGSNFTLKIRSTKLEDSAMYFCASSDTSGGNSYEQYFGPGTRLTVT.

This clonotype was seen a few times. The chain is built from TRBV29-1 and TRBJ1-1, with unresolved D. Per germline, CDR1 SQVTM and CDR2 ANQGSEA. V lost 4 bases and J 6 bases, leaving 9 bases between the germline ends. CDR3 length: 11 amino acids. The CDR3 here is CSVVREAEAFF. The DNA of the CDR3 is TGCAGCGTTGTGAGGGAAGCTGAAGCTTTCTTT.

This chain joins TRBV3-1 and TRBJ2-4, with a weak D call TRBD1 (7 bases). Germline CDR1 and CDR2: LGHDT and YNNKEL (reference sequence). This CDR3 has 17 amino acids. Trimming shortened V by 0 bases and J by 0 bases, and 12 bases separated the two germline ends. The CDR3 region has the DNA TGTGCCAGCAGCCAAGACGGCAGGGGGGTAGCCAAAAACATTCAGTACTTC. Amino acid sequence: CASSQDGRGVAKNIQYF.